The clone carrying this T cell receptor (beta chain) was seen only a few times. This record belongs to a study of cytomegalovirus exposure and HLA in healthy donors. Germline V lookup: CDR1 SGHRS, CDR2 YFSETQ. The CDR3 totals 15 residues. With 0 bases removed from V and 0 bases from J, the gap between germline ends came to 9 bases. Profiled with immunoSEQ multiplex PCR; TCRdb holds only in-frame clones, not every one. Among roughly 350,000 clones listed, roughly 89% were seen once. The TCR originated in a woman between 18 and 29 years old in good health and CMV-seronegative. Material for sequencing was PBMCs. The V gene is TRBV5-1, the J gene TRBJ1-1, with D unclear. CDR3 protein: CASSLENRLNTEAFF. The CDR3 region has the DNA TGCGCCAGCAGCTTGGAGAACAGACTGAACACTGAAGCTTTCTTT.